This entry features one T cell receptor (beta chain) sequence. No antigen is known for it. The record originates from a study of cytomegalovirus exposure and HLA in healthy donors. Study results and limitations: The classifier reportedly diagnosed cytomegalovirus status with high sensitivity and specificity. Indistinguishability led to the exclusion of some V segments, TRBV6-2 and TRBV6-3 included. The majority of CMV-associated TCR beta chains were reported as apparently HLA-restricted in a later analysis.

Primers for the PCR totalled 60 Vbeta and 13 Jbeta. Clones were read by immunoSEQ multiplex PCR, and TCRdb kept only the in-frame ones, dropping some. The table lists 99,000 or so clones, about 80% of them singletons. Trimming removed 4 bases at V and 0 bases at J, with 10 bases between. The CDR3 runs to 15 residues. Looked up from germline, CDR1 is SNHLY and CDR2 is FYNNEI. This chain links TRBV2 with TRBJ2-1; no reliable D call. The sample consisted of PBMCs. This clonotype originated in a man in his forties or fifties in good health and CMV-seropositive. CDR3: CASSASSGSYNEQFF. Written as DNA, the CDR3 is TGTGCCAGCAGTGCAAGTTCGGGCTCCTACAATGAGCAGTTCTTC. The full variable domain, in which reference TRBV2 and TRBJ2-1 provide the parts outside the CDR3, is EPEVTQTPSHQVTQMGQEVILRCVPISNHLYFYWYRQILGQKVEFLVSFYNNEISEKSEIFDDQFSVERPDGSNFTLKIRSTKLEDSAMYFCASSASSGSYNEQFFGPGTRLTVL.